This T cell receptor (beta chain) emerged from a study of neoadjuvant nivolumab and ipilimumab in lung cancer. The study, taken as a whole, reports: Blood richness before therapy tracked richness in tumors resected after neoadjuvant therapy. Only two of four nivolumab-treated tumors gained richness and clonality by surgery. TCR clonality did not significantly correlate with pathologic tumor regression. Resected tumors had greater TCR richness and clonality than uninvolved lung.

The germline V gene encodes CDR1 SGHTA and CDR2 FQGNSA. The CDR3 consists of 18 residues. J was trimmed by 1 base and V by 5 bases; bases with no gene match: 11. About this clone: Its target is unknown.

This table comes from immunoSEQ multiplex PCR, and its TCRdb copy is limited to in-frame clones, with some not included. The data hold 40,000 to 60,000 clones, with around nine tenths observed a single time. The TCR sequence derives from an adult with non-small cell lung cancer. Some clones in this sample may be carry-over from other donors' samples. V gene TRBV7-2 combines with J gene TRBJ2-2; 9 bases line up with TRBD2. Sequences were derived from blood, sampled before neoadjuvant nivolumab, alone or with ipilimumab. The CDR3: CASSLFSGRSQNTGELFF. CDR3 DNA sequence: TGTGCCAGCAGCCTATTTAGCGGGAGATCCCAGAACACCGGGGAGCTGTTTTTT.